This entry features one T cell receptor beta chain sequence. This clone was seen once. Which antigen it targets is not known. The input lacks base qualities; no much larger clone sits a single base away. The trial excluded patients who had a history of autoimmune disease or were on systemic immunosuppression. In every dose cohort, peripheral blood was drawn for TCR sequencing at baseline, cycle 4 day 1, and cycle 7 day 1. The samples were drawn from a first-in-human, open-label, multicenter phase I dose-escalation trial of ivuxolimab. Adults with locally advanced or metastatic melanoma, renal cell carcinoma, hepatocellular carcinoma or head and neck squamous cell carcinoma were enrolled in the trial. CD4+ and CD8+ T cells were sorted separately from peripheral blood before TCR sequencing. For sequencing of the TCRbeta CDR3 region, genomic DNA was extracted from the sorted cells. TCRbeta CDR3 regions were sequenced using the immunoSEQ Assay. TCRdb took over this immuneACCESS table, retaining in-frame rearrangements with V and J assigned. Such tables are incomplete; in checked studies, under half of the missing clones stem from an unresolved V gene, and the remainder is unexplained. In this sample the table shows 48,000 or so clones, around 86% of which occur a single time. The leading ten clones occupy approximately 2% of the sample.

This sample stems from a study of OX40 agonist ivuxolimab in advanced cancers. With respect to the entire study: Ivuxolimab was an agonistic, fully human IgG2 monoclonal antibody directed against OX40 (CD134), a costimulatory receptor. Three dose-escalation patients achieved partial responses, one with hepatocellular carcinoma and two with cutaneous melanoma. Intravenous ivuxolimab was administered to patients every 2 weeks at six dose levels: 0.01, 0.1, 0.3, 1.5, 3 and 10 mg/kg. In the dose-escalation cohort, 82.7% of patients were male, and the mean age was around 60 years, with a range of roughly 23 to 85. The paper describes the monotherapy dose-escalation part (N = 52 patients) of the phase I trial of ivuxolimab. Patients were allowed to have had prior anti-PD-1, anti-PD-L1 or anti-CTLA-4 therapy, and 30% to 50% of the dose-escalation patients had previously received checkpoint inhibitors. Peripheral TCRbeta sequencing was intended to test whether TCR sequence diversity was altered and clonal T-cell expansion was caused by ivuxolimab. Of the approximately 50 dose-escalation patients, hepatocellular carcinoma was present in approximately 20, melanoma in around 15, renal cell carcinoma in 9 and head and neck cancer in 9. What the authors observed across the whole study: Low levels of normalized T-cell clonal expansion were also seen in some patients who did not respond. After ivuxolimab, expanded clones were on average more numerous among CD8+ T cells than among CD4+ T cells. At doses of 0.1 to 3.0 mg/kg, clonal expansion of both CD4+ and CD8+ blood T cells was observed from baseline to week 6. Partial responders in the 0.1-3.0 mg/kg groups had among the lowest normalized peripheral clonal expansion, especially among CD8+ T cells. Which antigens the clonally expanded peripheral T cells were specific for was not determined.

The clonotype originates from an adult with an advanced solid tumor such as melanoma, head and neck, liver or kidney cancer. The material sequenced was CD4+ or CD8+ T cells sorted from blood, taken in a trial of the OX40 agonist ivuxolimab.

Here is the DNA: TGTGCCAGCAGTCCCTACCCGGACAGGGCTTACACCATATATTTT. Its protein is CASSPYPDRAYTIYF. The V gene is TRBV27 and the J gene is TRBJ1-3; 8 bases in the junction line up with TRBD1. Per the germline V gene (reference sequence), MNHEY is the CDR1 and SMNVEV is the CDR2. V and J are trimmed by 5 bases and 8 bases, and the gene matches miss 11 bases of the junction. Its CDR3 holds 15 amino acids, cysteine through phenylalanine. This entry keeps only the CDR3 DNA: 45 bases, framed from base 1.